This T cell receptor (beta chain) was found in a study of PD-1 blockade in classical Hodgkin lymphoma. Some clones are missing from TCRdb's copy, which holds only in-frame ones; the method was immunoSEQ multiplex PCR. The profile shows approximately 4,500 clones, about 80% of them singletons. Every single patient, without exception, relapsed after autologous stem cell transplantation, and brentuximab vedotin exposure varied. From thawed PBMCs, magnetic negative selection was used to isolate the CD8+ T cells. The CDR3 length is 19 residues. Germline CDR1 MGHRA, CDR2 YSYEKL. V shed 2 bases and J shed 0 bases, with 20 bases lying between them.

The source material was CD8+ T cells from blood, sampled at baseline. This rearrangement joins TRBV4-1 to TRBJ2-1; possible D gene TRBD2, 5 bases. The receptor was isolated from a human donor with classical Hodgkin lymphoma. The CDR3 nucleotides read TGCGCCAGCAGCCAAATTTCTGGAGAAGCGGTGAGCTCCTACAATGAGCAGTTCTTC. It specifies CASSQISGEAVSSYNEQFF.